These T cell receptor beta chains were read from a single sample in a study of beta chain features in type 1 diabetes. The method was immunoSEQ multiplex PCR; TCRdb's version includes in-frame clones alone and lacks a portion of them. The sample lists a few hundred thousand clones; roughly 15% were seen once. Sequenced material: naive CD4+ T cells from blood. These receptors were collected from a woman between 18 and 30 years old in good health. Each CDR3 is given with its conserved first and last residue. The D gene is left open where the match is weak. Only some rows state a clone size, as once, few, many or a class for expanded clones.

d_gene,abundance,v_gene,j_gene,CDR3aa,CDR3nt
NA,NA,TRBV30,TRBJ2-7,CAWSVSPYGDYEQYF,TGTGCCTGGAGTGTAAGTCCCTATGGAGACTACGAGCAGTACTTC
TRBD1,few,TRBV28,TRBJ2-3,CASVRFRDRSDTQYF,TGTGCCAGCGTTCGTTTTCGGGACAGGTCAGATACGCAGTATTTT
NA,few,TRBV29-1,TRBJ1-3,CSVEGPGQFGLTIYF,TGCAGCGTTGAAGGTCCTGGACAGTTTGGTCTCACCATATATTTT
NA,NA,TRBV7-6,TRBJ1-1,CASSSRVTGNTEAFF,TGTGCCAGCAGCTCGCGGGTAACGGGAAACACTGAAGCTTTCTTT
NA,few,TRBV21-1,TRBJ2-7,CASRKTSGILYEQYF,TGTGCCAGCAGAAAGACTAGCGGGATACTCTACGAGCAGTACTTC
TRBD1,few,TRBV19,TRBJ2-5,CASSPRGQKETQYF,TGTGCCAGTAGTCCTAGGGGACAGAAAGAGACCCAGTACTTC
TRBD2,NA,TRBV7-4,TRBJ2-7,CASSVETSGESYEQYF,TGTGCCAGCAGCGTCGAGACTAGCGGAGAGTCCTACGAGCAGTACTTC
TRBD2,few,TRBV30,TRBJ2-1,CAWWTSVNEQFF,TGTGCCTGGTGGACTAGCGTGAATGAGCAGTTCTTC
NA,NA,TRBV28,TRBJ2-4,CASSLIGRVAKNIQYF,TGTGCCAGCAGTTTGATCGGCAGGGTAGCCAAAAACATTCAGTACTTC
TRBD2,few,TRBV19,TRBJ2-3,CASSGLAGTDTQYF,TGTGCCAGTAGTGGACTAGCGGGCACAGATACGCAGTATTTT
TRBD1,NA,TRBV7-9,TRBJ1-5,CASTNGGQGISNQPQHF,TGTGCCAGCACCAACGGGGGACAGGGTATCAGCAATCAGCCCCAGCATTTT
TRBD2,few,TRBV2,TRBJ2-3,CASETSGLTDTQYF,TGTGCCAGCGAGACTAGCGGACTCACAGATACGCAGTATTTT
TRBD1,NA,TRBV6-6,TRBJ2-7,CASTLGQGMSKQYF,TGTGCCAGCACCTTAGGACAGGGTATGTCGAAGCAGTACTTC
TRBD1,few,TRBV7-9,TRBJ2-2,CASSIGQGNTGELFF,TGTGCCAGCAGCATAGGACAGGGAAACACCGGGGAGCTGTTTTTT
NA,NA,TRBV28,TRBJ1-1,CASWGEEKAFF,TGTGCCAGCTGGGGCGAGGAGAAAGCTTTCTTT
NA,NA,TRBV20-1,TRBJ2-1,CSASPSREQFF,TGCAGTGCTAGTCCCTCGCGGGAGCAGTTCTTC
TRBD2,few,TRBV30,TRBJ2-5,CAWSLAGGVAETQYF,TGTGCCTGGAGTCTAGCGGGAGGAGTCGCAGAGACCCAGTACTTC
TRBD1,NA,TRBV6-6,TRBJ1-2,CASRTRDSFGYTF,TGTGCCAGCAGAACCCGGGACAGTTTTGGCTACACCTTC
NA,NA,TRBV7-9,TRBJ2-2,CASSFELSTGELFF,TGTGCCAGCAGCTTTGAGTTATCCACCGGGGAGCTGTTTTTT
NA,NA,TRBV9,TRBJ1-2,CASSVSKGDYGYTF,TGTGCCAGCAGCGTTAGTAAGGGAGACTATGGCTACACCTTC
TRBD1,few,TRBV18,TRBJ2-2,CASSPWTGIDTGELFF,TGTGCCAGCTCACCTTGGACAGGGATCGACACCGGGGAGCTGTTTTTT
TRBD1,once,TRBV5-1,TRBJ2-7,CASSLADRVDEQYF,TGCGCCAGCAGCTTGGCGGACAGGGTAGACGAGCAGTACTTC
NA,NA,TRBV18,TRBJ2-6,CASSPPVAAGANVLTF,TGTGCCAGCTCACCACCGGTCGCAGCTGGGGCCAACGTCCTGACTTTC
NA,few,TRBV27,TRBJ1-5,CASSFRDRQPQHF,TGTGCCAGCAGTTTCAGGGATCGCCAGCCCCAGCATTTT
NA,few,TRBV6-1,TRBJ2-4,CASSVPGEGNIQYF,TGTGCCAGCAGTGTGCCGGGAGAGGGGAACATTCAGTACTTC
TRBD1,few,TRBV11-2,TRBJ2-1,CASSRQGAWRGEQFF,TGTGCCAGCAGCCGTCAGGGGGCCTGGCGGGGTGAGCAGTTCTTC
NA,few,TRBV20-1,TRBJ2-7,CSNNREYEQYF,TGCAGCAACAACAGGGAATACGAGCAGTACTTC
NA,few,TRBV30,TRBJ1-2,CAWSVGGTNYGYTF,TGTGCCTGGAGTGTCGGGGGGACGAACTATGGCTACACCTTC
NA,once,TRBV5-4,TRBJ2-1,CASSVVGSKDEQFF,TGTGCCAGCAGCGTGGTCGGGAGTAAGGATGAGCAGTTCTTC
TRBD1,few,TRBV18,TRBJ1-2,CASSPSRPTGDGYTF,TGTGCCAGCTCACCCTCCCGACCGACAGGGGATGGCTACACCTTC
NA,few,TRBV4-1,TRBJ1-2,CASSQDRGGAGYGYTF,TGCGCCAGCAGCCAAGATAGGGGGGGCGCTGGCTATGGCTACACCTTC
NA,few,TRBV29-1,TRBJ2-7,CSVGKDTQAREQYF,TGCAGCGTTGGGAAGGACACACAGGCGCGCGAGCAGTACTTC
NA,few,TRBV18,TRBJ1-1,CASSIRGTEAFF,TGTGCCAGCTCAATACGGGGCACTGAAGCTTTCTTT
TRBD1,NA,TRBV5-4,TRBJ2-1,CASSPWTGQNEQFF,TGTGCCAGCAGCCCCTGGACAGGTCAGAATGAGCAGTTCTTC
NA,NA,TRBV4-3,TRBJ2-1,CASSQEFGAGWFF,TGCGCCAGCAGCCAAGAATTTGGGGCAGGGTGGTTCTTC
TRBD1,NA,TRBV2,TRBJ1-1,CASYLDRGSAFF,TGTGCCAGCTACCTGGACAGGGGGTCGGCTTTCTTT
TRBD2,NA,TRBV30,TRBJ2-7,CAWSFWGGSSSYEQYF,TGTGCCTGGAGTTTCTGGGGCGGGAGCAGCTCCTACGAGCAGTACTTC
TRBD2,few,TRBV30,TRBJ2-5,CAWSVYPLAQETQYF,TGTGCCTGGAGTGTATATCCACTAGCGCAAGAGACCCAGTACTTC
TRBD1,few,TRBV7-9,TRBJ1-4,CASSQRRGQGVGRGEKLFF,TGTGCCAGCAGCCAACGAAGGGGACAGGGAGTTGGCCGCGGCGAAAAACTGTTTTTT
NA,NA,TRBV28,TRBJ1-2,CASCQNYGYTF,TGTGCCAGTTGTCAAAACTATGGCTACACCTTC
TRBD2,NA,TRBV28,TRBJ2-1,CASSAQWASGNNEQFF,TGTGCCAGCAGTGCCCAATGGGCTAGCGGTAACAATGAGCAGTTCTTC
TRBD2,NA,TRBV7-3,TRBJ2-1,CASSLGGTSGYNEQFF,TGTGCCAGCAGCTTGGGTGGGACTAGCGGTTACAATGAGCAGTTCTTC
NA,NA,TRBV7-9,TRBJ2-3,CASSLSVSSTDTQYF,TGTGCCAGCAGCTTATCCGTGTCTAGCACAGATACGCAGTATTTT
TRBD1,few,TRBV29-1,TRBJ1-1,CSVTLTGNEAFF,TGCAGCGTTACCCTGACAGGGAATGAAGCTTTCTTT
TRBD2,NA,TRBV30,TRBJ2-7,CAWSGLAAYEQYF,TGTGCCTGGAGTGGACTAGCGGCGTACGAGCAGTACTTC
TRBD1,NA,TRBV7-8,TRBJ1-2,CASSFSGTGGDSNYGYTF,TGTGCCAGCAGCTTCTCCGGGACAGGGGGCGACTCGAACTATGGCTACACCTTC
NA,few,TRBV30,TRBJ1-2,CAWSRTGRLSGYGYTF,TGTGCCTGGAGTCGTACAGGGAGACTATCTGGCTATGGCTACACCTTC
TRBD2,few,TRBV11-3,TRBJ2-1,CASSSGLAGESEQFF,TGTGCCAGCAGCTCGGGACTAGCGGGAGAGAGTGAGCAGTTCTTC
NA,NA,TRBV23-1,TRBJ1-5,CASSPPQGRDQPQHF,TGCGCCAGCAGTCCACCACAGGGACGGGATCAGCCCCAGCATTTT
TRBD1,few,TRBV2,TRBJ1-1,CASSEGQAGEAFF,TGTGCCAGCAGCGAAGGACAGGCTGGTGAAGCTTTCTTT